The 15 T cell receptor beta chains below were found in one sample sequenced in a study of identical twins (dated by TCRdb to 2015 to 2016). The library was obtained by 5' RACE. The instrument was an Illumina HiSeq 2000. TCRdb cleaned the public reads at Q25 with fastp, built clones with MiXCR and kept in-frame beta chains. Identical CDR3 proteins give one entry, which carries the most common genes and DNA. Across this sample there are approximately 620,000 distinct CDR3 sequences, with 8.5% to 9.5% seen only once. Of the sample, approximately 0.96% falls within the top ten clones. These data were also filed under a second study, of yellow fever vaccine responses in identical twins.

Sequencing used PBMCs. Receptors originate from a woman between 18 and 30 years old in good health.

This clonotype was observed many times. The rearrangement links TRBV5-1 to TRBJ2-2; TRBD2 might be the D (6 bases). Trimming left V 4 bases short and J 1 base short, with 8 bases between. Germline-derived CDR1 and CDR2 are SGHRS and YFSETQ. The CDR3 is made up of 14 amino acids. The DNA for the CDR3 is TGCGCCAGCAGCCCGGGGGTGAACACCGGGGAGCTGTTTTTT. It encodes CASSPGVNTGELFF.

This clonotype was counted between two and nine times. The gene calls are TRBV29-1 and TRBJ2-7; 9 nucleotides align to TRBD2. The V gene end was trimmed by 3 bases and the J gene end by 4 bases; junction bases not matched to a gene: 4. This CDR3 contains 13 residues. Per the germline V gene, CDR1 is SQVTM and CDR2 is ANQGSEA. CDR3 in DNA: TGCAGCGTTGATAGCGGGAGTAGGTACGAGCAGTACTTC. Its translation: CSVDSGSRYEQYF.

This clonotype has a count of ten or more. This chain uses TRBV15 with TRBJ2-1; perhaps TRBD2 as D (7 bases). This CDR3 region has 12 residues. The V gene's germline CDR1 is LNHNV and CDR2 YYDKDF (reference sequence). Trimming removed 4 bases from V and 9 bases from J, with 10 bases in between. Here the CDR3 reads CATSMRGLEQFF. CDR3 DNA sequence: TGTGCCACCAGCATGCGGGGGCTTGAGCAGTTCTTC.

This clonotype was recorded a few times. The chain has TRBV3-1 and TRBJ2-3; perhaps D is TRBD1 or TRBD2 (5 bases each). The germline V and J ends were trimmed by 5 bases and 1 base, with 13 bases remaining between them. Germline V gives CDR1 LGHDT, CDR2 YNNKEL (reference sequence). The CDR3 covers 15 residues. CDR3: CASSSRGPRTDTQYF. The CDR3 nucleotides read TGTGCCAGCAGCTCCCGGGGACCCCGCACAGATACGCAGTATTTT.

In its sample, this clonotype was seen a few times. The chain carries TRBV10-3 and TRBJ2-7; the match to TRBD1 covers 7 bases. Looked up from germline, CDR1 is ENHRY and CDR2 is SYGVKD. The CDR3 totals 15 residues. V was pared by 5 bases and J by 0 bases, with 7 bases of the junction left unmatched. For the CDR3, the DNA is TGTGCCATCAGTTTAAAGACAGGGACCTCCTACGAGCAGTACTTC. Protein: CAISLKTGTSYEQYF.

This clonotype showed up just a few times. The CDR3: CAINLQGTGELFF. Here the CDR3 DNA reads TGTGCCATCAACCTACAAGGGACCGGGGAGCTGTTTTTT. The chain is built from TRBV10-3 and TRBJ2-2; no clear D. CDR1 is ENHRY and CDR2 is SYGVKD in the germline V gene. Between the trimmed V and J ends, which lost 7 bases and 5 bases, there was a span of 11 bases. The CDR3 is 13 residues long.

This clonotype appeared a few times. CDR3 nucleotides: TGTGCCAGCAGTTACATAGGGGACAATACATATACGCAGTATTTT. It codes for CASSYIGDNTYTQYF. The genes are TRBV6-5 and TRBJ2-3, with D possibly TRBD1 on 6 matching bases. Trimming left V 2 bases short and J 7 bases short, with 16 bases between. CDR1 MNHEY and CDR2 SVGAGI come from the germline V gene. CDR3 size: 15 residues.

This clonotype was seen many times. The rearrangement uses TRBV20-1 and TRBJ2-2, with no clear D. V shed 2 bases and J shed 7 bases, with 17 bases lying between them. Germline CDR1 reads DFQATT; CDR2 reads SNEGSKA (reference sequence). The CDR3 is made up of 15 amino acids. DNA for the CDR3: TGCAGTGCTAGACCTCCCTTGGTTGGGATCGGGGAGCTGTTTTTT. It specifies CSARPPLVGIGELFF.

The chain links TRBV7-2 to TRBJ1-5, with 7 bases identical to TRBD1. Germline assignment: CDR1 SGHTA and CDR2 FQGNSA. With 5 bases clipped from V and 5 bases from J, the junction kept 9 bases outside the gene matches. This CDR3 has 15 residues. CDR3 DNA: TGTGCCAGCAGCGATTTCCCAGGGGGGTATCAGCCCCAGCATTTT. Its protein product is CASSDFPGGYQPQHF.

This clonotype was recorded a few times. In nucleotides, the CDR3 is TGTGCCAGCAGCCCCGGGACATTCCCCCGGGAGCTGTTTTTT. Encoded protein: CASSPGTFPRELFF. This chain links TRBV7-2 with TRBJ2-2; D is perhaps TRBD1 (6 bases). This CDR3 contains 14 residues. Deletions cut 5 bases from V and 9 bases from J, with 16 bases between. CDR1 and CDR2 from the germline V gene are SGHTA and FQGNSA.

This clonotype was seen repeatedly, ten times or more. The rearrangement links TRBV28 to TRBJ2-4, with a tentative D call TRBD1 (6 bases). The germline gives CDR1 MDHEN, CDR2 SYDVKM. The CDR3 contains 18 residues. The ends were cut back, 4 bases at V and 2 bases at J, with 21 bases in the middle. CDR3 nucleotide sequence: TGTGCCAGCAGTTCTCAGAAGACAGGTCTCGTTTCCAAAAACATTCAGTACTTC. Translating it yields CASSSQKTGLVSKNIQYF. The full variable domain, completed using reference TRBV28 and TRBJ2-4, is DVKVTQSSRYLVKRTGEKVFLECVQDMDHENMFWYRQDPGLGLRLIYFSYDVKMKEKGDIPEGYSVSREKKERFSLILESASTNQTSMYLCASSSQKTGLVSKNIQYFGAGTRLSVL.

The CDR3 region has the DNA TGCAGTGCTGCCAGCGGATACGAGCAGTACTTC. Protein product: CSAASGYEQYF. This sequence joins TRBV20-1 and TRBJ2-7; a weak D match, TRBD2 (5 bases). Germline CDR1 DFQATT, CDR2 SNEGSKA (reference sequence). CDR3 length equals 11 residues. The V and J ends lost 5 bases and 4 bases respectively, with 9 bases between them.

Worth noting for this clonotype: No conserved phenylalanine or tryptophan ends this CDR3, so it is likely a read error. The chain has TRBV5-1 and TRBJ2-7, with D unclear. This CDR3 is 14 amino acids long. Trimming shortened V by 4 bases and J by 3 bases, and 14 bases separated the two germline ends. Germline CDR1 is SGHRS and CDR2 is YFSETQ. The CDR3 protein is CASSNTIGYYEQYC. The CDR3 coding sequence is TGCGCCAGCAGCAATACCATAGGGTACTACGAGCAGTACTGC.

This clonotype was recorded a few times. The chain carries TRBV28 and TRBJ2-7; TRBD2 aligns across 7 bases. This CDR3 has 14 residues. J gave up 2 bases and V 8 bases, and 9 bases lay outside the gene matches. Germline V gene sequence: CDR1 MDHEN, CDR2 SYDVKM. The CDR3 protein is CASVPPGLPYEQYF. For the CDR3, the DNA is TGTGCCAGCGTACCTCCGGGACTACCCTACGAGCAGTACTTC.

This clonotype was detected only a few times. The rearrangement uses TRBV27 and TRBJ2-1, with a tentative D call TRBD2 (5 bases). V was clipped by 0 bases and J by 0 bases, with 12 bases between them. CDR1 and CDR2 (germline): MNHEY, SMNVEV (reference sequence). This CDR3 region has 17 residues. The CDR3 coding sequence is TGTGCCAGCAGTTTATCCGGAGGCAGCAGCTCCTACAATGAGCAGTTCTTC. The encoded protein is CASSLSGGSSSYNEQFF.